Following are 11 T cell receptor beta chains from one sample sequenced in a study of cytomegalovirus exposure and HLA in healthy donors. PCR was performed using 60 Vbeta and 13 Jbeta primers. The protocol was immunoSEQ multiplex PCR, while the TCRdb copy is restricted to in-frame clones and leaves out a portion. The sample lists over 100,000 clones, more than 60% seen once, with under 9% in the top ten. Source material: PBMCs. These receptors originate from a woman in her thirties or forties in good health and CMV-seropositive.

The chain has TRBV28 and TRBJ2-7, with D hard to call. V was clipped by 6 bases and J by 4 bases, with 10 bases between them. Germline V gene data show CDR1 as MDHEN and CDR2 as SYDVKM. The CDR3 totals 12 residues. CDR3: CASSEPEYEQYF. The CDR3 nucleotides read TGTGCCAGCAGCGAACCGGAGTACGAGCAGTACTTC.

The table lists this clone with a few counts. This chain uses TRBV11-3 with TRBJ2-1; 11 nucleotides agree with TRBD2. Losses at the gene ends were 1 base for V and 5 bases for J; bases not matched to a gene: 4. The CDR3 runs to 16 residues. Germline CDR1 SGHNT, CDR2 YENEEA. The CDR3 reads CASSLALAGGHNEQFF. In DNA, the CDR3 is TGTGCCAGCAGCTTAGCCCTAGCGGGAGGACACAATGAGCAGTTCTTC.

The chain links TRBV10-1 to TRBJ2-3; 10 bases agree with TRBD2. CDR1 and CDR2 from the germline V gene are WNHNN and SYGVQD (reference sequence). The length of the CDR3 is 15 residues. J lost 2 bases, V lost 6 bases, and 5 bases had no gene match. In nucleotides, the CDR3 is TGCGCCAGCAGCTTAAGCGGGGGGGCCACAGATACGCAGTATTTT. It specifies CASSLSGGATDTQYF.

This clone showed up just a few times. The chain has TRBV5-1 and TRBJ2-6, with 10 bases identical to TRBD2. J gave up 1 base and V 2 bases, and 6 bases lay outside the gene matches. CDR1 SGHRS and CDR2 YFSETQ come from the germline V gene. The CDR3 runs 18 residues. CDR3: CASSLWTSGGSGANVLTF. For the CDR3, the DNA is TGCGCCAGCAGCTTATGGACTAGCGGTGGATCTGGGGCCAACGTCCTGACTTTC.

The genes are TRBV28 and TRBJ2-7; weak D call: TRBD2 (5 bases). This CDR3 is 17 amino acids long. CDR1 and CDR2 (germline): MDHEN, SYDVKM. V lost 2 bases, J lost 9 bases, and 26 bases lay in between. CDR3 amino acids: CASSLGASGLGSWVQYF. CDR3 in DNA: TGTGCCAGCAGTTTAGGCGCCAGCGGCTTGGGTTCTTGGGTGCAGTACTTC.

The chain uses TRBV23-1 and TRBJ2-1; 8 bases match TRBD1. TRBV23-1 falls under the ORF class, with uncertain function. The V segment lost 0 bases and the J segment 7 bases; nucleotides outside the gene matches: 5. This CDR3 has 15 amino acids. This CDR3 is CASSQSQTGENEQFF. For the CDR3, the DNA is TGCGCCAGCAGTCAATCCCAGACAGGGGAAAATGAGCAGTTCTTC.

The chain has TRBV28 and TRBJ2-7; 11 positions match TRBD1. The trim removed 5 bases at V and 5 bases at J, leaving 8 bases unmatched. From germline, CDR1 is MDHEN and CDR2 SYDVKM. CDR3 size: 15 residues. The DNA for the CDR3 is TGTGCCAGCAGTGGCCCGGGACAGGGGGTTAACGAGCAGTACTTC. Translated, it gives CASSGPGQGVNEQYF.

The J gene is TRBJ2-1, the V gene TRBV5-6; 12 positions match TRBD2. Looked up from germline, CDR1 is SGHDT and CDR2 is YYEEEE. Trimming removed 3 bases from V and 3 bases from J; junction bases left unmatched: 10. The CDR3 loop spans 18 amino acids. The CDR3 sequence: CASSWLASGGAGYNEQFF. The CDR3, as DNA: TGTGCCAGCAGCTGGCTGGCTAGCGGGGGGGCGGGCTACAATGAGCAGTTCTTC.

The V call is TRBV7-9, the J call TRBJ2-3; maybe TRBD2 (5 bases). The CDR3 consists of 16 residues. The V gene's germline CDR1 is SEHNR and CDR2 FQNEAQ (reference sequence). V dropped 4 bases and J dropped 6 bases, with 20 bases sitting between them. In DNA form, the CDR3 reads TGTGCCAGCAGCTCCCCCCCTACCCTGGGCGGGGATACGCAGTATTTT. Translation: CASSSPPTLGGDTQYF.

V and J are TRBV6-6 and TRBJ1-5, with D unresolved. The CDR3 has 14 residues. Germline CDR1 MNHNY, CDR2 SVGAGI (reference sequence). Trimming took off 8 bases at V and 6 bases at J, with 17 bases between the two ends. The CDR3 DNA follows: TGTGCCAGCGATGACTCATCGGTAAGTCAGCCCCAGCATTTT. Encoded protein: CASDDSSVSQPQHF.

The chain couples TRBV6-6 to TRBJ2-5, with a weak D call TRBD1 (7 bases). The DNA end lines up better with TRBJ2-7; the J call may be wrong. The CDR3 sequence is 15 residues long. The germline V gene encodes CDR1 MNHNY and CDR2 SVGAGI (reference sequence). CDR3 coding DNA: TGTGCCAGCAGTCCCGGAGACAGGGCGGGGTACGAGCAGTACTTC. It translates to CASSPGDRAGYEQYF.